This entry describes one TCR beta chain. Its cognate antigen is unknown. The junction had 3 bases not matched to a gene; V was cut back by 6 bases and J by 1 base. This CDR3 region has 14 residues. The germline V gene has CDR1 MNHEY and CDR2 SMNVEV (reference sequence). Use of 60 Vbeta and 13 Jbeta primers characterized the PCR. The method was immunoSEQ multiplex PCR; TCRdb's version includes in-frame clones alone and lacks a portion of them. The sample consists of some 51,000 clones, 55% to 85% of them appearing once. The sample is drawn from a study of cytomegalovirus exposure and HLA in healthy donors. Study-wide background: Early on, a data release was issued that held roughly 86 million unique TCRs from HLA-typed donors. Approximately 81% of roughly 430 genotyped donors fell in the Caucasian-associated ancestry cluster. Whole-study results and caveats: Earlier results showed most TCR beta V segments being productive about 87% or about 30% of the time. Reportedly, HLA-A and HLA-B alleles of most subjects were accurately predicted from TCR beta.

The rearrangement uses TRBV27 and TRBJ1-2; TRBD1 agrees at 9 bases. The TCR was taken from a man aged 40-49 years in good health and CMV-seropositive. The specimen sequenced was PBMCs. The CDR3 region is CASRTGGGNYGYTF. The CDR3, as DNA: TGTGCCAGCAGAACAGGGGGCGGTAACTATGGCTACACCTTC.